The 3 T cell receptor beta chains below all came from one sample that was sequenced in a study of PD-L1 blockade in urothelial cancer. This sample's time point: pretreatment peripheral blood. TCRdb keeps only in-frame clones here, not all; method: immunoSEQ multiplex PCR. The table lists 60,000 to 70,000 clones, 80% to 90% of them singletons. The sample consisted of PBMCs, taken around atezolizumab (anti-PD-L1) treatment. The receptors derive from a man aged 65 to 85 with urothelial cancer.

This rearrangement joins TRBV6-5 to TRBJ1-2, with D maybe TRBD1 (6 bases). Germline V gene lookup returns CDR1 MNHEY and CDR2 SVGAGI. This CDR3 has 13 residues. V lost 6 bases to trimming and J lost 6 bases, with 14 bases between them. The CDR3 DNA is TGTGCCAGCAGCGACAGGTACCGAGATGGCTACACCTTC. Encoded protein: CASSDRYRDGYTF.

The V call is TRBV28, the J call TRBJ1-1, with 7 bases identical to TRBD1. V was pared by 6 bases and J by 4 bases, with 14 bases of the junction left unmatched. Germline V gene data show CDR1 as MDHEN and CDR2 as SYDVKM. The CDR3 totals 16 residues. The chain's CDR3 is CASSPTPGGWGTEAFF. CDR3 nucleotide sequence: TGTGCCAGCAGCCCCACTCCAGGGGGATGGGGCACTGAAGCTTTCTTT.

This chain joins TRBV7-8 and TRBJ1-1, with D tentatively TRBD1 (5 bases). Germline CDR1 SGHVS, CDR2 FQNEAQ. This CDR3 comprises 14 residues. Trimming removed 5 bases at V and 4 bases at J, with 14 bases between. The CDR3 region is CASSLRSGPTEAFF. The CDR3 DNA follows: TGTGCCAGCAGCCTAAGGTCAGGGCCCACTGAAGCTTTCTTT.